Below are 5 T cell receptor beta chains sequenced from a single sample in a study of blood T cell repertoires in COVID-19. The assay was immunoSEQ multiplex PCR, and TCRdb's table has in-frame clones only and misses some. The sample contains 300,000 or so clones, roughly 90% of which appear only once. The specimen was PBMCs or T cells enriched from blood (not recorded which). These receptors all stem from a man aged 60 to 69 who had recovered from COVID-19.

CDR3: CASRAGTGSSPLHF. Written as DNA, the CDR3 is TGTGCCAGTAGAGCCGGGACAGGTAGTTCACCCCTCCACTTT. The chain has TRBV19 and TRBJ1-6; 8 bases line up with TRBD1. The V segment lost 6 bases and the J segment 9 bases; nucleotides outside the gene matches: 7. The germline V gene encodes CDR1 LNHDA and CDR2 SQIVND (reference sequence). The CDR3 totals 14 residues.

The chain joins TRBV27 to TRBJ1-4; D gene uncertain. The CDR3 loop spans 16 amino acids. V was shortened by 3 bases and J by 0 bases, with 11 bases between the two germline ends. The germline V gene has CDR1 MNHEY and CDR2 SMNVEV (reference sequence). CDR3 in DNA: TGTGCCAGCAGTTTTTCGGTAATTACAACTAATGAAAAACTGTTTTTT. This sequence encodes CASSFSVITTNEKLFF.

Concerning this clone: A much bigger clone sits one base away, suggesting this may be a read error. The chain joins TRBV7-9 to TRBJ1-3; no reliable D call. Trimming took off 6 bases at V and 2 bases at J, with 8 bases between the two ends. CDR1 and CDR2 from the germline V gene are SEHNR and FQNEAQ (reference sequence). The CDR3 is 13 residues long. The CDR3 protein is CASRQEAGNTIYF. CDR3 bases: TGTGCCAGCAGGCAGGAGGCTGGAAACACCATATATTTT.

The chain is built from TRBV7-2 and TRBJ2-7; weak D call: TRBD2 (5 bases). Germline V CDR1 and CDR2: SGHTA, FQGNSA. CDR3 length: 15 amino acids. V lost 0 bases, J lost 4 bases, and 13 bases lay in between. The chain's CDR3 is CASSLAQGPGYEQYF. Written as DNA, the CDR3 is TGTGCCAGCAGCTTAGCCCAAGGGCCGGGGTACGAGCAGTACTTC. The full variable domain, with the rest looked up from reference TRBV7-2 and TRBJ2-7, is GAGVSQSPSNKVTEKGKDVELRCDPISGHTALYWYRQSLGQGLEFLIYFQGNSAPDKSGLPSDRFSAERTGGSVSTLTIQRTQQEDSAVYLCASSLAQGPGYEQYFGPGTRLTVT.

This chain links TRBV25-1 with TRBJ1-3; D is ambiguous. The CDR3 consists of 10 residues. The V gene lost 10 bases and the J gene lost 7 bases, with 8 bases spanning the gap. The germline CDR1 and CDR2 sequences are MGHDK and SYGVNS. CDR3 residues: CATHGNTIYF. CDR3 nucleotides: TGTGCCACCCACGGGAACACCATATATTTT.